The 24 T cell receptor beta chains in this list originate from one sample, sequenced in a study of CD8 T cells in Susac syndrome. Random hexamers were used to reverse transcribe 0.5 to 1 ug of RNA. One entry per CDR3 protein results from TCRdb running MiXCR on the immunoSEQ multiplex PCR reads. The sample records roughly 190,000 distinct CDR3 sequences, roughly nine tenths being singletons. Sequenced sample: CD4+ T cells from PBMCs. The receptors shown here come from a human donor with Susac syndrome.

The V gene is TRBV20-1, the J gene TRBJ2-1; 8 bases are a match to TRBD2. The CDR3 has 16 residues. Germline values: CDR1 DFQATT, CDR2 SNEGSKA (reference sequence). The V segment lost 6 bases and the J segment 1 base; nucleotides outside the gene matches: 11. The CDR3 sequence: CSARTSSLDSYNEQFF. The CDR3 DNA follows: TGCAGTGCCAGGACTAGCTCCCTTGATTCCTACAATGAGCAGTTCTTC.

CDR3 in DNA: TGTGCCTGGAACGGGGACACCATTTCTGGAAACACCATATATTTT. It yields the protein CAWNGDTISGNTIYF. The chain joins TRBV30 to TRBJ1-3, with D possibly matching TRBD1 (6 bases). This CDR3 has 15 amino acids. V dropped 4 bases and J dropped 1 base, with 14 bases sitting between them. Per the germline V gene, CDR1 is GTSNPN and CDR2 is SVGIG (reference sequence).

The genes are TRBV4-2 and TRBJ1-1, with 8 nucleotides matching TRBD1. Germline assignment: CDR1 LGHNA and CDR2 YNFKEQ. The CDR3 is 16 residues long. Unmatched junction bases numbered 7, after V lost 4 bases and J lost 0 bases. CDR3 in DNA: TGTGCCAGCAGCCCCGGACAGGGTGCCATGAACACTGAAGCTTTCTTT. Protein: CASSPGQGAMNTEAFF.

This clonotype was seen only a few times. The chain recombines TRBV20-1 with TRBJ2-3; D is ambiguous. The germline V gene encodes CDR1 DFQATT and CDR2 SNEGSKA (reference sequence). Trimming pared 3 bases from V and 0 bases from J, leaving 4 bases between. The length of the CDR3 is 12 residues. Here the CDR3 reads CSASGSTDTQYF. The CDR3 DNA follows: TGCAGTGCTAGCGGTAGCACAGATACGCAGTATTTT.

The V gene is TRBV28, the J gene TRBJ2-1; no clear D gene. Germline CDR1 is MDHEN and CDR2 is SYDVKM. The V gene lost 2 bases and the J gene lost 1 base, with 6 bases spanning the gap. The CDR3 runs to 14 residues. Here the CDR3 reads CASSLDGSYNEQFF. The CDR3 DNA sequence: TGTGCCAGCAGTTTAGACGGATCCTACAATGAGCAGTTCTTC.

CDR3 sequence reads: CATSRQGNEQFF. The CDR3 DNA reads TGTGCCACCAGCAGACAGGGTAATGAGCAGTTCTTC. This chain joins TRBV24-1 and TRBJ2-1; 7 positions agree with TRBD1. There are 12 residues in the CDR3. Germline CDR1 KGHDR, CDR2 SFDVKD. V shed 7 bases and J 7 bases; nucleotides not matched to a gene: 3.

The rearrangement links TRBV30 to TRBJ2-5; D is ambiguous. The germline gives CDR1 GTSNPN, CDR2 SVGIG (reference sequence). The CDR3 loop spans 13 amino acids. V lost 4 bases and J lost 2, with 11 bases in between. CDR3 loop: CAWKPAVQETQYF. The CDR3, as DNA: TGTGCCTGGAAGCCAGCTGTACAAGAGACCCAGTACTTC.

The J gene is TRBJ1-3, the V gene TRBV6-2 or TRBV6-3, with D maybe TRBD1 (6 bases). This CDR3 has 16 residues. Trimming removed 8 bases from V and 2 bases from J, with 19 bases in between. Germline V gene data show CDR1 as MNHEY and CDR2 as SVGEGT. The CDR3 region is CASLLGGGKTGNTIYF. DNA of the CDR3: TGTGCCAGCCTCCTAGGAGGGGGAAAGACTGGAAACACCATATATTTT.

The V and J genes are TRBV29-1 and TRBJ2-2; D might be TRBD1 (5 bases). This CDR3 has 13 amino acids. The V gene lost 7 bases and the J gene lost 6 bases, with 15 bases spanning the gap. Per the germline V gene, CDR1 is SQVTM and CDR2 is ANQGSEA. This CDR3 is CSATQQVPGELFF. The CDR3 DNA sequence: TGCAGCGCTACACAACAGGTCCCCGGGGAGCTGTTTTTT.

This chain uses TRBV19 with TRBJ2-5; the D gene is possibly TRBD1 (5 bases). Trimming stripped 9 bases from V and 5 bases from J, with 22 bases between. Germline CDR1 LNHDA, CDR2 SQIVND (reference sequence). The CDR3 is made up of 15 amino acids. The CDR3: CASKLKGLIMETQYF. Written as DNA, the CDR3 is TGTGCCAGCAAACTAAAGGGGCTGATTATGGAGACCCAGTACTTC. Supplemented by reference TRBV19 and TRBJ2-5, the full variable domain reads DGGITQSPKYLFRKEGQNVTLSCEQNLNHDAMYWYRQDPGQGLRLIYYSQIVNDFQKGDIAEGYSVSREKKESFPLTVTSAQKNPTAFYLCASKLKGLIMETQYFGPGTRLLVL.

The V call is TRBV5-1, the J call TRBJ2-1; D could derive from TRBD1 or TRBD2 (5 bases each). Trimming removed 3 bases at V and 5 bases at J, with 15 bases between. This CDR3 is built from 15 residues. Germline lookup yields CDR1 SGHRS and CDR2 YFSETQ. CDR3: CASSSTGTSNNEQFF. DNA of the CDR3: TGCGCCAGCAGCTCCACCGGGACCTCAAACAATGAGCAGTTCTTC.

The J gene is TRBJ2-3, the V gene TRBV29-1, with 12 bases that match TRBD2. Germline V gene lookup returns CDR1 SQVTM and CDR2 ANQGSEA. V shed 4 bases, J shed 3 bases, and the junction held 5 bases outside the gene matches. The CDR3 loop spans 15 amino acids. CDR3 bases: TGCAGCGTTGGACTAGCGGGAGATCGTACAGATACGCAGTATTTT. It translates to CSVGLAGDRTDTQYF.

In this sample, this clonotype turned up once. V gene TRBV20-1 combines with J gene TRBJ1-3; 8 bases map to TRBD1. V lost 0 bases, J lost 4 bases, and 5 bases stayed unmatched. Germline-derived CDR1 and CDR2 are DFQATT and SNEGSKA (reference sequence). This CDR3 region has 15 residues. The CDR3 nucleotides read TGCAGTGCTAGAGACCACAGGGGGAGGGGAAACACCATATATTTT. This codes for CSARDHRGRGNTIYF.

The chain uses TRBV7-9 and TRBJ2-1; D gene unclear. The CDR3 runs 13 residues. V lost 1 base and J 6 bases, leaving 7 bases between the germline ends. CDR1 and CDR2 from the germline V gene are SEHNR and FQNEAQ (reference sequence). The CDR3 region is CASSLEAVNEQFF. The CDR3 DNA sequence: TGTGCCAGCAGCTTAGAGGCGGTCAATGAGCAGTTCTTC.

The genes are TRBV20-1 and TRBJ1-5; D uncertain. Germline CDR1 and CDR2: DFQATT and SNEGSKA (reference sequence). The CDR3 has 14 amino acids. CDR3 DNA: TGCAGCGACTCCAGGAGCGCGTTCAATCAGCCCCAGCATTTT. Translating gives CSDSRSAFNQPQHF.

The chain couples TRBV28 to TRBJ2-3; 10 bases map to TRBD2. V shed 5 bases, J shed 4 bases, and the junction held 12 bases outside the gene matches. This CDR3 region has 17 residues. Germline-derived CDR1 and CDR2 are MDHEN and SYDVKM. The CDR3: CASSPHSKREGPDTQYF. DNA for the CDR3: TGTGCCAGCAGTCCCCACTCTAAGCGGGAGGGGCCAGATACGCAGTATTTT.

V is TRBV30 and J is TRBJ2-3; no definite D call. Trimming took 8 bases from V and 2 from J, leaving 14 bases between them. The V gene's germline CDR1 is GTSNPN and CDR2 SVGIG (reference sequence). This CDR3 spans 13 amino acids. CDR3 sequence: CATTRHLTDTQYF. The CDR3 bases are TGTGCCACCACCAGACACCTCACAGATACGCAGTATTTT.

This chain connects TRBV6-1 to TRBJ1-5; no clear D gene. Looked up from germline, CDR1 is MNHNS and CDR2 is SASEGT. This CDR3 has 13 amino acids. The V end lost 10 bases, the J end lost 3 bases, and 13 bases lay between the germline ends. As DNA, the CDR3 is TGTGCCACCCAGTGGGGTGCCAATCAGCCCCAGCATTTT. Translated: CATQWGANQPQHF.

The chain uses TRBV6-5 and TRBJ1-1, with D unresolved. CDR1 and CDR2 (germline): MNHEY, SVGAGI. Trimming removed 6 bases from V and 5 bases from J, with 13 bases in between. This CDR3 has 13 residues. In DNA form, the CDR3 reads TGTGCCAGCAGCGTACTAAGGCGAACTGAAGCTTTCTTT. Translating gives CASSVLRRTEAFF.

The V and J genes are TRBV20-1 and TRBJ2-4, with D perhaps matching TRBD1 (6 bases). Germline V gene sequence: CDR1 DFQATT, CDR2 SNEGSKA (reference sequence). V gave up 0 bases and J gave up 8 bases, with 14 bases separating them. The CDR3 has 14 amino acids. In DNA form, the CDR3 reads TGCAGTGCTAGAGATAGGGCAGGGGATGACATTCAGTACTTC. Translated: CSARDRAGDDIQYF.

J is TRBJ2-5 and V is TRBV19; no clear D gene. Germline V gene sequence: CDR1 LNHDA, CDR2 SQIVND (reference sequence). This CDR3 has 13 amino acids. Trimming removed 1 base at V and 5 bases at J, with 8 bases between. CDR3 sequence reads: CASSIGSEETQYF. CDR3 bases: TGTGCCAGTAGTATAGGTAGTGAGGAGACCCAGTACTTC.

V and J are TRBV20-1 and TRBJ2-7; TRBD2 agrees at 10 bases. V was clipped by 6 bases and J by 2 bases; unmatched bases: 7. CDR3 length equals 14 residues. Per the germline V gene, CDR1 is DFQATT and CDR2 is SNEGSKA (reference sequence). DNA of the CDR3: TGCAGTGCCCTGAGAAGCGGGGGGGCCTACGAGCAGTACTTC. Its protein is CSALRSGGAYEQYF.

V is TRBV4-1 and J is TRBJ2-7; 7 bases are a match to TRBD2. V was pared by 0 bases and J by 4 bases, with 9 bases of the junction left unmatched. The germline V gene has CDR1 MGHRA and CDR2 YSYEKL. This CDR3 is 16 amino acids long. The CDR3 DNA follows: TGCGCCAGCAGCCAAGATTCGGGGGGACGACTTTACGAGCAGTACTTC. This sequence encodes CASSQDSGGRLYEQYF.

The table lists this clonotype with a few counts. The chain is built from TRBV7-8 and TRBJ2-7, with unresolved D. In germline, CDR1 is SGHVS, CDR2 FQNEAQ. This CDR3 spans 13 amino acids. Deletions cut 4 bases from V and 2 bases from J, with 9 bases between. In DNA form, the CDR3 reads TGTGCCAGCAGCTCACGCATACCCTACGAGCAGTACTTC. It codes for CASSSRIPYEQYF.